These 18 T cell receptor beta chains share one sample of origin, sequenced in a study of OX40 agonist ivuxolimab in advanced cancers. Libraries were constructed by the immunoSEQ multiplex PCR assay. The clones in this table, taken by TCRdb from immuneACCESS, are in-frame only. Not every clone is retained; where verified, under half of the shortfall comes from an unresolved V gene, and the cause of the rest is unknown. Counted in this sample were fewer than 200,000 clones; approximately 94% of them appeared once. The ten biggest clones cover 0.31% of the sample. Source: CD4+ or CD8+ T cells sorted from blood, taken in a trial of the OX40 agonist ivuxolimab. These receptors were collected from an adult with an advanced solid tumor such as melanoma, head and neck, liver or kidney cancer.

The chain is built from TRBV6-1 and TRBJ2-1, with D unclear. Germline V gene lookup returns CDR1 MNHNS and CDR2 SASEGT. The V end lost 6 bases, the J end lost 0 bases, and 9 bases lay between the germline ends. The CDR3 consists of 14 residues. CDR3 residues: CASRTSYSYNEQFF. The CDR3 nucleotides read TGTGCCAGCAGGACTTCTTACTCCTACAATGAGCAGTTCTTC.

The CDR3 is CASSFTRNQPQHF. The CDR3 bases are TGTGCCAGCAGTTTTACTCGTAATCAGCCCCAGCATTTT. V gene TRBV7-2 combines with J gene TRBJ1-5; no clear D gene. The V end was cut by 6 bases, the J end by 4 bases, with 10 bases between. This CDR3 is 13 amino acids long. Germline CDR1 and CDR2: SGHTA and FQGNSA.

This clone has only one observation. Distinct nucleotide sequences in the sample also encode this CDR3. V is TRBV27 and J is TRBJ1-1; no reliable D call. The ends were cut back, 3 bases at V and 1 base at J, with 6 bases in the middle. The CDR3 has 13 residues. Germline values: CDR1 MNHEY, CDR2 SMNVEV (reference sequence). This CDR3 is CASSLWGNTEAFF. The CDR3 nucleotides are TGTGCCAGCAGTTTGTGGGGGAACACTGAAGCTTTCTTT.

The V and J genes are TRBV18 and TRBJ1-2; TRBD1 might be the D (6 bases). Trimming took off 4 bases at V and 7 bases at J, with 16 bases between the two ends. From germline, CDR1 is KGHSH and CDR2 LQKENI. CDR3 size: 14 residues. The CDR3 loop reads CASSRDTQTAGYTF. CDR3 nucleotide sequence: TGTGCCAGCTCACGGGACACCCAAACAGCTGGCTACACCTTC.

The V and J genes are TRBV4-3 and TRBJ1-5, with TRBD1 as a possible D gene (5 bases). Germline-derived CDR1 and CDR2 are LGHNA and YSLEER. This CDR3 is built from 15 residues. V lost 0 bases, J lost 5 bases, and 11 bases lay in between. The CDR3 DNA reads TGCGCCAGCAGCCAAGACCACAGGACTCATCAGCCCCAGCATTTT. It translates to CASSQDHRTHQPQHF.

CDR3 nucleotide sequence: TGTGCCAGTAGTATCCCAGGGGCTGGGGCCTACGAGCAGTACTTC. Its protein is CASSIPGAGAYEQYF. V usage is TRBV19 and J usage is TRBJ2-7; D perhaps matches TRBD1 (6 bases). Deletions cut 3 bases from V and 2 bases from J, with 14 bases between. CDR1 LNHDA and CDR2 SQIVND come from the germline V gene (reference sequence). The CDR3 is 15 residues long.

V and J are TRBV5-6 and TRBJ2-7; D uncertain. Germline CDR1 is SGHDT and CDR2 is YYEEEE. The CDR3 extends over 12 amino acids. Trimming stripped 6 bases from V and 2 bases from J, with 9 bases between. CDR3: CASKEATYEQYF. CDR3 nucleotide sequence: TGTGCCAGCAAAGAGGCCACCTACGAGCAGTACTTC.

This chain links TRBV11-3 with TRBJ2-7; 12 bases fit TRBD1. Trimming took 5 bases from V and 3 from J; bases not matched to a gene: 5. This CDR3 spans 15 amino acids. Germline values: CDR1 SGHNT, CDR2 YENEEA. In DNA, the CDR3 is TGTGCCAGCAGCACGGGACAGGGGGCAAACTACGAGCAGTACTTC. Translating gives CASSTGQGANYEQYF.

In this sample, this clone turned up a few times. This chain connects TRBV7-6 to TRBJ1-5; 9 bases match TRBD1. The CDR3 has 16 residues. V lost 3 bases, J lost 1 base, and 4 bases stayed unmatched. Germline V lookup: CDR1 SGHVS, CDR2 FNYEAQ. CDR3 in DNA: TGTGCCAGCAGCTTTGGGGGACAGGGAAGCAATCAGCCCCAGCATTTT. It encodes CASSFGGQGSNQPQHF. The full variable domain, with the rest looked up from reference TRBV7-6 and TRBJ1-5, is GAGVSQSPRYKVTKRGQDVALRCDPISGHVSLYWYRQALGQGPEFLTYFNYEAQQDKSGLPNDRFSAERPEGSISTLTIQRTEQRDSAMYRCASSFGGQGSNQPQHFGDGTRLSIL.

The chain joins TRBV28 to TRBJ1-4; TRBD1 might be the D (6 bases). CDR1 MDHEN and CDR2 SYDVKM come from the germline V gene. Trimming left V 5 bases short and J 11 bases short, with 21 bases between. The CDR3 runs 15 residues. CDR3 residues: CASSKGGGSMKKLFF. CDR3 nucleotide sequence: TGTGCCAGCAGTAAAGGGGGGGGCAGCATGAAGAAACTGTTTTTT.

The chain combines TRBV9 with TRBJ2-7; tentative D call: TRBD1 (5 bases). Germline loops: CDR1 SGDLS, CDR2 YYNGEE. Deletions cut 0 bases from V and 2 bases from J, with 12 bases between. The CDR3 spans 15 residues. DNA of the CDR3: TGTGCCAGCAGCGTAGCCCCACAGGACCCCTACGAGCAGTACTTC. This translates into CASSVAPQDPYEQYF. Drawing the rest from reference TRBV9 and TRBJ2-7, the complete variable domain is DSGVTQTPKHLITATGQRVTLRCSPRSGDLSVYWYQQSLDQGLQFLIQYYNGEERAKGNILERFSAQQFPDLHSELNLSSLELGDSALYFCASSVAPQDPYEQYFGPGTRLTVT.

The sample holds one count of this clone. This chain links TRBV29-1 with TRBJ1-1; D is unresolved. This CDR3 has 10 residues. The ends were cut back, 7 bases at V and 1 base at J, with 4 bases in the middle. The V gene's germline CDR1 is SQVTM and CDR2 ANQGSEA. CDR3 bases: TGCAGCGCTGAGAACACTGAAGCTTTCTTT. It codes for CSAENTEAFF. Combining the CDR3 with reference TRBV29-1 and TRBJ1-1 gives the whole variable domain SAVISQKPSRDICQRGTSLTIQCQVDSQVTMMFWYRQQPGQSLTLIATANQGSEATYESGFVIDKFPISRPNLTFSTLTVSNMSPEDSSIYLCSAENTEAFFGQGTRLTVV.

The chain uses TRBV28 and TRBJ1-2, with 9 bases matching TRBD1. The CDR3 contains 14 residues. V dropped 5 bases and J dropped 7; count of bases not matched to a gene: 8. The V gene's germline CDR1 is MDHEN and CDR2 SYDVKM. The CDR3 bases are TGTGCCAGCAGTCCCTGGCGACAGGGGGTTGGCTACACCTTC. It is translated as CASSPWRQGVGYTF.

The rearrangement joins TRBV7-8 to TRBJ1-1; TRBD1 matches 9 bases. Germline V gives CDR1 SGHVS, CDR2 FQNEAQ. This CDR3 has 15 residues. V was pared by 1 base and J by 4 bases, with 4 bases of the junction left unmatched. In nucleotides, the CDR3 is TGTGCCAGCAGCTTAGTAGGGACAGGGACCACTGAAGCTTTCTTT. Translating it yields CASSLVGTGTTEAFF. Full variable domain (missing parts from reference TRBV7-8 and TRBJ1-1): GAGVSQSPRYKVAKRGQDVALRCDPISGHVSLFWYQQALGQGPEFLTYFQNEAQLDKSGLPSDRFFAERPEGSVSTLKIQRTQQEDSAVYLCASSLVGTGTTEAFFGQGTRLTVV.

This clone was counted between two and nine times. The rearrangement links TRBV19 to TRBJ1-2; no definite D call. Germline CDR1 is LNHDA and CDR2 is SQIVND (reference sequence). The CDR3 has 13 residues. V was clipped by 6 bases and J by 7 bases, with 15 bases between them. CDR3 residues: CASRQRTGSGYTF. The CDR3 DNA reads TGTGCCAGTAGGCAACGCACGGGAAGTGGCTACACCTTC.

This clone showed up just once. This chain joins TRBV7-2 and TRBJ2-1; 9 bases agree with TRBD2. The CDR3 runs to 15 residues. V dropped 4 bases and J dropped 8; count of bases not matched to a gene: 9. Germline CDR1 SGHTA, CDR2 FQGNSA. CDR3 amino acids: CASSSRGGHSHEQFF. CDR3 coding DNA: TGTGCCAGCAGCTCGCGGGGGGGTCACAGCCATGAGCAGTTCTTC.

V gene TRBV12-5 combines with J gene TRBJ2-2; the D gene is possibly TRBD2 (6 bases). The V end was cut by 5 bases, the J end by 6 bases, with 7 bases between. This CDR3 comprises 12 residues. Germline V gene data show CDR1 as LGHNT and CDR2 as FRNRAP. CDR3 sequence: CASGRESGELFF. CDR3 nucleotides: TGTGCTAGTGGTCGGGAGTCCGGGGAGCTGTTTTTT.

The chain employs TRBV10-2 and TRBJ2-2; D is possibly TRBD2 (6 bases). There are 15 residues in the CDR3. Trimming pared 3 bases from V and 1 base from J, leaving 9 bases between. In germline, CDR1 is WSHSY, CDR2 SAAADI. In DNA form, the CDR3 reads TGCGCCAGCAGTGATCGGGGGATGAACACCGGGGAGCTGTTTTTT. This encodes CASSDRGMNTGELFF.